This T cell receptor (beta chain) was profiled in a study of early T cells in non-severe SARS-CoV-2 infection. This CDR3 has 14 residues. Germline CDR1 is MNHEY and CDR2 is SMNVEV (reference sequence). With V trimmed by 2 bases and J by 9 bases, 7 bases remained unmatched. Individual cDNA molecules received unique molecular identifiers. Each CDR3 protein is one row after TCRdb ran MiXCR on the 5' RACE reads. Here the sample spans around 25,000 distinct CDR3 sequences, approximately 4% being singletons. There are a few counts of this clonotype. Material for sequencing was whole blood. The V and J genes are TRBV27 and TRBJ2-1; 7 bases match TRBD2. The TCR was taken from an adult who was a healthcare worker with PCR-confirmed SARS-CoV-2 infection or an uninfected control (not recorded which). The CDR3 loop reads CASSLRGRASEQFF. Here the CDR3 DNA reads TGTGCCAGCAGTTTACGTGGGAGGGCCTCTGAGCAGTTCTTC.